The rows below give T cell receptor beta chains drawn from one sample of a study of blood T cells in healthy people across ages. TCRdb redid the calling of the 5' RACE reads with MiXCR, one entry per CDR3 protein. Seen here are roughly 1 million distinct CDR3 sequences, under 30% observed once, and the top ten hold around 0.75%. This sample was shared with a second study, whose subject was T cells of mothers and their children.

The specimen sequenced was blood. The receptors stem from a girl aged 2 to 9 in good health. Both conserved end residues are part of each CDR3. Fields, in order: clone size, J gene, D gene, V gene, CDR3 protein, CDR3 DNA. D genes are given only for firm matches. Clone size is not always given. Where it is, it says once, few, many or a class for expanded clones.

-,TRBJ1-1,-,TRBV29-1,CSALQNTEAFF,TGCAGCGCGCTCCAGAACACTGAAGCTTTCTTT
-,TRBJ1-2,-,TRBV12-3/TRBV12-4,CASSAGEAIYGYTF,TGTGCCAGCAGTGCGGGGGAAGCCATCTATGGCTACACCTTC
few,TRBJ1-1,-,TRBV29-1,CSVRKLNTEAFF,TGCAGCGTCCGCAAGTTGAACACTGAAGCTTTCTTT
few,TRBJ2-5,TRBD2,TRBV7-2,CASSVSGGGTQYF,TGTGCCAGCAGCGTTAGCGGGGGAGGGACCCAGTACTTC
few,TRBJ2-5,-,TRBV20-1,CSASTGPYQETQYF,TGCAGTGCTAGTACAGGGCCGTACCAAGAGACCCAGTACTTC
few,TRBJ2-5,-,TRBV13,CASSPVEQKETQYF,TGTGCCAGCAGCCCCGTGGAGCAAAAAGAGACCCAGTACTTC
-,TRBJ2-7,TRBD2,TRBV7-7,CASSLVPGGSGEQYF,TGTGCTAGCAGCTTAGTCCCCGGGGGGTCAGGTGAGCAGTACTTC
few,TRBJ2-2,TRBD1,TRBV9,CASSDRDRETGELFF,TGTGCCAGCAGCGACCGGGACAGGGAGACCGGGGAGCTGTTTTTT
few,TRBJ2-5,-,TRBV5-1,CASSLGDGGVTQYF,TGCGCCAGCAGCTTGGGTGACGGAGGGGTGACCCAGTACTTC
few,TRBJ2-1,-,TRBV2,CARGLVEGMDNEQFF,TGTGCCAGGGGACTCGTAGAGGGAATGGACAATGAGCAGTTCTTC
few,TRBJ2-1,TRBD2,TRBV4-1,CASSHRLAGGLNEQFF,TGCGCCAGCAGCCACAGACTAGCGGGAGGGCTCAATGAGCAGTTCTTC
few,TRBJ1-3,-,TRBV7-6,CASSQGDGGNTIYF,TGTGCCAGCAGTCAAGGGGACGGCGGAAACACCATATATTTT
few,TRBJ2-7,-,TRBV4-1,CASSPTDPYEQYF,TGCGCCAGCAGCCCGACGGACCCCTACGAGCAGTACTTC
-,TRBJ2-5,TRBD1,TRBV5-5,CASSSRGQLLETQYF,TGTGCCAGCAGCTCCCGGGGACAGCTTTTAGAGACCCAGTACTTC
-,TRBJ2-7,-,TRBV6-6,CTSGLLHEQYF,TGTACCAGCGGCTTGCTTCACGAGCAATACTTC
-,TRBJ2-1,-,TRBV7-2,CASSLVGPINEQFF,TGTGCCAGCAGCTTAGTGGGTCCTATTAATGAGCAGTTCTTC
few,TRBJ1-5,-,TRBV6-1,CASNIDLSNQPQHF,TGTGCCAGCAATATTGATCTTAGCAATCAGCCCCAGCATTTT
-,TRBJ2-2,-,TRBV7-2,CASSIPVVTGELFF,TGTGCCAGCAGCATCCCTGTCGTCACCGGGGAGCTGTTTTTT
-,TRBJ1-4,-,TRBV6-6,CASSTGGLLFF,TGTGCCAGCAGTACGGGGGGCTTACTGTTTTTT
few,TRBJ2-1,-,TRBV12-5,CADQPGAAGDEQFF,TGTGCCGACCAGCCAGGGGCGGCGGGCGATGAGCAGTTCTTC
few,TRBJ1-1,-,TRBV20-1,CSASLLNTEAFF,TGCAGTGCTAGTCTCCTGAACACTGAAGCTTTCTTT
-,TRBJ1-2,TRBD1,TRBV4-2,CASSPLNPTTGGNYGYTF,TGTGCCAGCAGCCCACTAAACCCTACGACAGGGGGGAACTATGGCTACACCTTC
few,TRBJ2-5,TRBD1,TRBV15,CATKVPGQGDETQYF,TGTGCCACAAAAGTCCCGGGACAGGGGGACGAGACCCAGTACTTC
-,TRBJ2-3,TRBD1,TRBV7-9,CASSLEGGKLTGTDTQYF,TGTGCCAGCAGCTTAGAGGGCGGAAAATTGACAGGGACAGATACGCAGTATTTT
few,TRBJ2-7,TRBD1,TRBV4-1,CASSHPARDRTYEQYF,TGCGCCAGCAGCCATCCGGCCCGGGACAGAACCTACGAGCAGTACTTC
few,TRBJ2-5,-,TRBV9,CASSVDGSSGETQYF,TGTGCCAGCAGCGTAGACGGGAGTAGTGGGGAGACCCAGTACTTC
-,TRBJ1-5,-,TRBV21-1,CASSKNRANQPQHF,TGTGCCAGCAGCAAAAACAGGGCCAATCAGCCCCAGCATTTT
-,TRBJ2-3,-,TRBV7-2,CASSVQGPTDTQYF,TGTGCCAGCAGCGTACAGGGTCCCACAGATACGCAGTATTTT
-,TRBJ2-4,-,TRBV3-1,CASSPRSLLSKNIQYF,TGTGCCAGCAGCCCTAGATCCCTGCTATCCAAAAACATTCAGTACTTC
-,TRBJ1-1,-,TRBV5-6,CASSLEWGGANTEAFF,TGTGCCAGCAGCTTGGAGTGGGGGGGGGCGAACACTGAAGCTTTCTTT
-,TRBJ2-7,TRBD2,TRBV7-9,CASRGGSGSSEQYF,TGTGCCAGCAGGGGAGGGAGCGGGAGTAGTGAGCAGTACTTC
-,TRBJ2-1,-,TRBV20-1,CSARDGRKAYNEQFF,TGCAGTGCTAGAGATGGAAGAAAGGCCTACAATGAGCAGTTCTTC